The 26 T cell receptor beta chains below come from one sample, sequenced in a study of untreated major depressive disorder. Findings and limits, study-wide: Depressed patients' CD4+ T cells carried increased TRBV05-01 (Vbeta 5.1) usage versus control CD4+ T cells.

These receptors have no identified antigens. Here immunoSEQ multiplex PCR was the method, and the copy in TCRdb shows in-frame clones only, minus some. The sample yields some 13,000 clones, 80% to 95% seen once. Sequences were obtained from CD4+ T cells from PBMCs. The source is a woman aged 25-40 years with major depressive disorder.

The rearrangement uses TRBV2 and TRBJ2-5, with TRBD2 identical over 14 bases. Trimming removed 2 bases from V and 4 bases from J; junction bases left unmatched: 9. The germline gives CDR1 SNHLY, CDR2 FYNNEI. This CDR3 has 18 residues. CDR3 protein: CASSEMTSGRASVETQYF. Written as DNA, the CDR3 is TGTGCCAGCAGTGAAATGACTAGCGGGAGGGCCAGCGTAGAGACCCAGTACTTC.

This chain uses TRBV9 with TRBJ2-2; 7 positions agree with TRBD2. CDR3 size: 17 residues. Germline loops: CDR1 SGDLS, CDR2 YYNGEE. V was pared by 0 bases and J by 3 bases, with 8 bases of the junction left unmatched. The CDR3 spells CASSVDRGSGYTGELFF. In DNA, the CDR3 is TGTGCCAGCAGCGTAGATCGTGGTAGCGGGTACACCGGGGAGCTGTTTTTT.

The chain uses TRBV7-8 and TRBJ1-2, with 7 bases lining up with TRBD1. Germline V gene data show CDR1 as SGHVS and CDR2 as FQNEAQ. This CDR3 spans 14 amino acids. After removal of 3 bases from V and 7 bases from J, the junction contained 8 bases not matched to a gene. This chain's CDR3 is CASSFIRQGIGYTF. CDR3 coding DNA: TGTGCCAGCAGCTTCATCAGACAGGGCATTGGCTACACCTTC.

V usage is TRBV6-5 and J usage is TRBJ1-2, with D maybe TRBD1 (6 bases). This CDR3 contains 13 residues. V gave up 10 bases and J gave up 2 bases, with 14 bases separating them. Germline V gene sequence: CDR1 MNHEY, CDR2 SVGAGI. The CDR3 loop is CATLSDSNYGYTF. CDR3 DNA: TGTGCCACCCTGTCGGACAGCAACTATGGCTACACCTTC.

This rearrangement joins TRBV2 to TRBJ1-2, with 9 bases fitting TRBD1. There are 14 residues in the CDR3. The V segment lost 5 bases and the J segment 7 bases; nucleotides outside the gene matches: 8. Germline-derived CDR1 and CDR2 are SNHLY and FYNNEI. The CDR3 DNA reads TGTGCCAGCAGTACGGACAGGGGAGTTGGTGGCTACACCTTC. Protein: CASSTDRGVGGYTF.

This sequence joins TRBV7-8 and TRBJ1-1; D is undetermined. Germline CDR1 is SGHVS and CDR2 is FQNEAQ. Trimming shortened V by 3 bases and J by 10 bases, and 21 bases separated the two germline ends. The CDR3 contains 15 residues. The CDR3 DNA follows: TGTGCCAGCAGCTTGACGGCAGAAAGCCCCCGGTTAGCTTTCTTT. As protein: CASSLTAESPRLAFF.

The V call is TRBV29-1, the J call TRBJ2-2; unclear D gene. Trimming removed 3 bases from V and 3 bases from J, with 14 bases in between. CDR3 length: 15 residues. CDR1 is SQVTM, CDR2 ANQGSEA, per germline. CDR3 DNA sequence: TGCAGCGTTGAGGCAGAATATGCTGACACCGGGGAGCTGTTTTTT. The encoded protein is CSVEAEYADTGELFF.

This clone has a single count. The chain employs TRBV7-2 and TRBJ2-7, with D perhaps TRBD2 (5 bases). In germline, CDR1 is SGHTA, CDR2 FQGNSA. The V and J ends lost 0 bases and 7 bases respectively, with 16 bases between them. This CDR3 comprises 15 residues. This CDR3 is CASSLARVGGYEQYF. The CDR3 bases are TGTGCCAGCAGCTTAGCGAGGGTCGGCGGATATGAGCAGTACTTC.

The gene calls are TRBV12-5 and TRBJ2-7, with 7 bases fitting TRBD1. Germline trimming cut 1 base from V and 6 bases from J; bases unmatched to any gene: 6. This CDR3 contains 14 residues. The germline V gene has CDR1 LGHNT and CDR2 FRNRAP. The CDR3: CASGLDRGWSEQYF. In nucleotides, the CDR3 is TGTGCTAGTGGTTTGGACAGGGGTTGGAGCGAGCAGTACTTC. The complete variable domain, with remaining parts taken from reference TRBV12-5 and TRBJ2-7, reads DARVTQTPRHKVTEMGQEVTMRCQPILGHNTVFWYRQTMMQGLELLAYFRNRAPLDDSGMPKDRFSAEMPDATLATLKIQPSEPRDSAVYFCASGLDRGWSEQYFGPGTRLTVT.

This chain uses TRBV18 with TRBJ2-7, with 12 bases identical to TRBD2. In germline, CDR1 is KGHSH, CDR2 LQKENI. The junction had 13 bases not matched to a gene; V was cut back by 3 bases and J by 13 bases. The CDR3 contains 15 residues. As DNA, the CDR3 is TGTGCCAGCTCACCGCGGACTAGCGGGACCCCTCACGAATACTTC. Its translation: CASSPRTSGTPHEYF.

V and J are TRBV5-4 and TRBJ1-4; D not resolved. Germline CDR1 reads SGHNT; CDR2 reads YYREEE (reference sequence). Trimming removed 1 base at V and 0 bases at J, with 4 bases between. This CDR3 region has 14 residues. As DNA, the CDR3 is TGTGCCAGCAGCTTGTTAACAACTAATGAAAAACTGTTTTTT. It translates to CASSLLTTNEKLFF. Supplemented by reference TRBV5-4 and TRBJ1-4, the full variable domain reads ETGVTQSPTHLIKTRGQQVTLRCSSQSGHNTVSWYQQALGQGPQFIFQYYREEENGRGNFPPRFSGLQFPNYSSELNVNALELDDSALYLCASSLLTTNEKLFFGSGTQLSVL.

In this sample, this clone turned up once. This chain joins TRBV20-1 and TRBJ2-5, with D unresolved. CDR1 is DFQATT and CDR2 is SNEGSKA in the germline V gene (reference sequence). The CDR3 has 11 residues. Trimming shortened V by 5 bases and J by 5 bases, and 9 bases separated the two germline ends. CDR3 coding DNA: TGCAGTGCTGCCCCTATCGAGACCCAGTACTTC. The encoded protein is CSAAPIETQYF.

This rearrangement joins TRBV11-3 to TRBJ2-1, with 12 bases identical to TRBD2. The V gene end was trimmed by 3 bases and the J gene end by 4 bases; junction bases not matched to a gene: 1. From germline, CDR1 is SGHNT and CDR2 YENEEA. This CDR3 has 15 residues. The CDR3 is CASSLGLAGYNEQFF. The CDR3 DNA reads TGTGCCAGCAGCTTGGGACTAGCGGGTTACAATGAGCAGTTCTTC.

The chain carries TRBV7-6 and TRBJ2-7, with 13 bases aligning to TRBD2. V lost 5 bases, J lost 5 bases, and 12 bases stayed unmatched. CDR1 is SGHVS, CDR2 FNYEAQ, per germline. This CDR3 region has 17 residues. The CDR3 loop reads CASSLRGRTSGSNEQYF. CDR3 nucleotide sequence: TGTGCCAGCAGCCTCAGAGGGCGGACTAGCGGGAGCAACGAGCAGTACTTC.

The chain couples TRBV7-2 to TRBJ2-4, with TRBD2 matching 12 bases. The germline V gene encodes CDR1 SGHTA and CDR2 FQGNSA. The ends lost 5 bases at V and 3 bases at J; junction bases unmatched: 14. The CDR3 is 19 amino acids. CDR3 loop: CASSPELAGGIIGKNIQYF. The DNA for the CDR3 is TGTGCCAGCAGCCCAGAACTAGCGGGAGGAATAATAGGCAAAAACATTCAGTACTTC.

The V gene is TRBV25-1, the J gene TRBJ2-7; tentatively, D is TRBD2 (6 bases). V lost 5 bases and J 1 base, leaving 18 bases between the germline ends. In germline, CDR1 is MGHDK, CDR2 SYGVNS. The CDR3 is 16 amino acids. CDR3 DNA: TGTGCCAGCAGTTCCCGAAAGGAGGGTTGGTCCTACGAGCAGTACTTC. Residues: CASSSRKEGWSYEQYF.

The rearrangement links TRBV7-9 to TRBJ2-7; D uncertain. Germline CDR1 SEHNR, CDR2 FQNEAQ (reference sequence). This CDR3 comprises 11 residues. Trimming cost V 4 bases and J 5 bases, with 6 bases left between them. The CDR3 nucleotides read TGTGCCAGCAGCTCTACAGACGAGCAGTACTTC. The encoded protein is CASSSTDEQYF.

CDR3 sequence (DNA): TGTGCCAGCAGCCGTGGGACAGGGGATAATCAGCCCCAGCATTTT. Translating gives CASSRGTGDNQPQHF. This rearrangement joins TRBV5-4 to TRBJ1-5; 10 bases map to TRBD1. The CDR3 spans 15 residues. V lost 4 bases to trimming and J lost 4 bases; unmatched junction nucleotides: 5. Germline V lookup: CDR1 SGHNT, CDR2 YYREEE (reference sequence).

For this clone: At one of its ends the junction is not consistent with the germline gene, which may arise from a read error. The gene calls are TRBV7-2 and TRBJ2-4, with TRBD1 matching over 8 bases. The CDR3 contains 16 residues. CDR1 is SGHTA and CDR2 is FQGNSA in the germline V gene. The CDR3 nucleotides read TGTGCCAGCAGTTTAGGGACAGGCCTAGCCAAAAACATTCAGTACTTC. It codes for CASSLGTGLAKNIQYF.

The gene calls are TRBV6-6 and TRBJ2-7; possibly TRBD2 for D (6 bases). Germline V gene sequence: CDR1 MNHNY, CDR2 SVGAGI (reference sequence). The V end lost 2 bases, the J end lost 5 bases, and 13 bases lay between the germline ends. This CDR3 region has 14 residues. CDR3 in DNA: TGTGCCAGCAGTTACGGGGGACTGAGCGACGAGCAGTACTTC. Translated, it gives CASSYGGLSDEQYF.

CDR3 in amino acids: CASSLIETGGNEQYF. Here the CDR3 DNA reads TGTGCCAGCAGTTTGATCGAGACAGGGGGCAACGAGCAGTACTTC. The chain uses TRBV2 and TRBJ2-7; 10 bases agree with TRBD1. CDR1 and CDR2 (germline): SNHLY, FYNNEI. CDR3 length: 15 residues. V lost 5 bases and J lost 5; bases outside the gene matches: 9.

The CDR3 DNA follows: TGTGCCAGCAGTACCCTGGGACTAGCGGAAGAGCAGTTCTTC. This codes for CASSTLGLAEEQFF. The chain is built from TRBV6-1 and TRBJ2-1, with TRBD2 matching 11 bases. With 5 bases clipped from V and 10 bases from J, the junction kept 7 bases outside the gene matches. The CDR3 has 14 amino acids. CDR1 and CDR2 from the germline V gene are MNHNS and SASEGT.

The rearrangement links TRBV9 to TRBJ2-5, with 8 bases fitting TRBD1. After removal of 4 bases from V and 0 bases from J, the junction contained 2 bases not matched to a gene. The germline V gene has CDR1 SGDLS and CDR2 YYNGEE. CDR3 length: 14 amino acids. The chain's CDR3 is CASSSTGDQETQYF. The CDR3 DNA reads TGTGCCAGCAGCTCGACAGGGGACCAAGAGACCCAGTACTTC.

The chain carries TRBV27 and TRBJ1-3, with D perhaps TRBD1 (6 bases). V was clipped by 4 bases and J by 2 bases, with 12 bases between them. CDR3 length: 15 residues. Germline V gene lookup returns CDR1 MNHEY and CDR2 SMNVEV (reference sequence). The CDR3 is CASSYTGFAGNTIYF. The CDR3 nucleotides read TGTGCCAGCAGTTATACAGGGTTTGCTGGAAACACCATATATTTT.

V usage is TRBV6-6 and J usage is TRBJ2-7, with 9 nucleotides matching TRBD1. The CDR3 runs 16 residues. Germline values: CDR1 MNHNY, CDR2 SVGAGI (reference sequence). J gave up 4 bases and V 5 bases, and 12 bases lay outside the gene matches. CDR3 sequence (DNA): TGTGCCAGCAGTCGTTGGCAGGGACAGGGCCTTTACGAGCAGTACTTC. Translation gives CASSRWQGQGLYEQYF.

CDR3 in amino acids: CASSSGDRGSNEQFF. For the CDR3, the DNA is TGTGCCAGCAGCTCTGGGGACAGGGGATCGAATGAGCAGTTCTTC. The chain couples TRBV5-4 to TRBJ2-1, with TRBD1 matching over 10 bases. Per germline, CDR1 SGHNT and CDR2 YYREEE (reference sequence). The V gene end was trimmed by 3 bases and the J gene end by 7 bases; junction bases not matched to a gene: 7. CDR3 length equals 15 residues.